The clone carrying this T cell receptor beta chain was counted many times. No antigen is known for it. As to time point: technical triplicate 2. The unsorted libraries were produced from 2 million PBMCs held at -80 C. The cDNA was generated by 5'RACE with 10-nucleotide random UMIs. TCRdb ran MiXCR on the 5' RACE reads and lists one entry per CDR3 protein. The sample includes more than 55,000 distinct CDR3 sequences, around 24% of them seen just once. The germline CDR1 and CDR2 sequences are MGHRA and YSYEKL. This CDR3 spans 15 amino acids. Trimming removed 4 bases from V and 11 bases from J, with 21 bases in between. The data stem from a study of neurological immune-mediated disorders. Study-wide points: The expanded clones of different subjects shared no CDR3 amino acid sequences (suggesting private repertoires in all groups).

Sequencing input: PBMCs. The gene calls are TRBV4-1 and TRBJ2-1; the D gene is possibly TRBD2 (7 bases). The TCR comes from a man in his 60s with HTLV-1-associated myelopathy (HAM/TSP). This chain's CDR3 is CASSPTGLGGGKQFF. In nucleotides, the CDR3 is TGCGCCAGCAGCCCGACAGGACTAGGGGGGGGAAAGCAGTTCTTC.